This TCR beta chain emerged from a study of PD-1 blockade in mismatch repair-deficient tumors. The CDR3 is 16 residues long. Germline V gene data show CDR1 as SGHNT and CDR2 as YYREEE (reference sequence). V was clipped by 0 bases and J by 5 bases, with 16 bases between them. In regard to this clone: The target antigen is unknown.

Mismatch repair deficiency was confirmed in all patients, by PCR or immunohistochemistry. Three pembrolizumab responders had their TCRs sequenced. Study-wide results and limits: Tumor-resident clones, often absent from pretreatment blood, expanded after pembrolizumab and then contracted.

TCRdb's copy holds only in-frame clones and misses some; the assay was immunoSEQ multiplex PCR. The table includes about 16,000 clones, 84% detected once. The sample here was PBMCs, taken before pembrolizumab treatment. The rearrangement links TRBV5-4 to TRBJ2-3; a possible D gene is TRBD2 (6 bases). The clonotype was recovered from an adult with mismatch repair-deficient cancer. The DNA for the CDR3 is TGTGCCAGCAGCTTGGCACCGGGAGTGTTAAGAGATACGCAGTATTTT. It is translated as CASSLAPGVLRDTQYF.